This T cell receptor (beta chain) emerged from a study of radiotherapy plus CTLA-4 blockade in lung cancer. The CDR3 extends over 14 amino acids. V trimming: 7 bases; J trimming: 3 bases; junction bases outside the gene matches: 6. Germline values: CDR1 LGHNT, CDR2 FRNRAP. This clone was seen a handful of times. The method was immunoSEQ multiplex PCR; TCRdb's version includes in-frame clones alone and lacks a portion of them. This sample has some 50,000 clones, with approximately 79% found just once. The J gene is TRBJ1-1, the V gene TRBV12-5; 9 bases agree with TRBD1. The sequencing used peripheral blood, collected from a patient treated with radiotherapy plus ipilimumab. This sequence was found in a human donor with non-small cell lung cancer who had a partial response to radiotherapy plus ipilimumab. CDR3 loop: CASDVQGADTEAFF. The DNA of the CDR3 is TGTGCTAGTGACGTACAGGGGGCCGACACTGAAGCTTTCTTT.